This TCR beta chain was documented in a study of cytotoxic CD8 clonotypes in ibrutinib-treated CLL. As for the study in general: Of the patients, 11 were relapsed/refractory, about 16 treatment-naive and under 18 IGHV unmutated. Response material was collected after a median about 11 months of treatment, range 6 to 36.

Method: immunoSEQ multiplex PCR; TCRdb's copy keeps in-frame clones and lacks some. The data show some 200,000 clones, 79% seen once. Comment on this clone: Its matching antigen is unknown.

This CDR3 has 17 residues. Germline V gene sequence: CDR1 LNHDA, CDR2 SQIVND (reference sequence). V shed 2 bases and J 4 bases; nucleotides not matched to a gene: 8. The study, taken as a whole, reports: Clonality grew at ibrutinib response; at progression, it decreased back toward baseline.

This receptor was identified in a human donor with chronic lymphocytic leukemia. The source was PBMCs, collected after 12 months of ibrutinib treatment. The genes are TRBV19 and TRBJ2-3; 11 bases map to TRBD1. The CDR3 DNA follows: TGTGCCAGTAGTATAACTGGGACAGGGGGGGGTGCAGATACGCAGTATTTT. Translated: CASSITGTGGGADTQYF.